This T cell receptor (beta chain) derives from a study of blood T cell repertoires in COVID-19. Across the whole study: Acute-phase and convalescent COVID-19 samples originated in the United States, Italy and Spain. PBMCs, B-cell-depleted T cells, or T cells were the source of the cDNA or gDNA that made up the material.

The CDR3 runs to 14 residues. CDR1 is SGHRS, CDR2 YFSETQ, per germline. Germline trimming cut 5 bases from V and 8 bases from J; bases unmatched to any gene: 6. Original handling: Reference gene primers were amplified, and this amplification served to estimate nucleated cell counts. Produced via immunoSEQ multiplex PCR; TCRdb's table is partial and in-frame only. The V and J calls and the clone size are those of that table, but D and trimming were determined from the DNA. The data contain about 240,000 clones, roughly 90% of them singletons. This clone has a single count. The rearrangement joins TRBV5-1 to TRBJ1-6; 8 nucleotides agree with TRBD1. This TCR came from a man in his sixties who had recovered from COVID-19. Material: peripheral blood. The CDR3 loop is CASRRQGWDSPLHF. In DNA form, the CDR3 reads TGCGCCAGCAGAAGACAGGGGTGGGATTCACCCCTCCACTTT. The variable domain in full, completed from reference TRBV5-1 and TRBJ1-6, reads KAGVTQTPRYLIKTRGQQVTLSCSPISGHRSVSWYQQTPGQGLQFLFEYFSETQRNKGNFPGRFSGRQFSNSRSEMNVSTLELGDSALYLCASRRQGWDSPLHFGNGTRLTVT.